This TCR beta chain emerged from a study of cytomegalovirus exposure and HLA in healthy donors. About the research overall: Most donors, just over 80% of some 400 genotyped, fell in the Caucasian-associated ancestry cluster.

PCR was performed using 60 Vbeta and 13 Jbeta primers. Libraries were prepared by immunoSEQ multiplex PCR; TCRdb keeps only in-frame clonotypes and omits some of them. Among hundreds of thousands of clones, around four fifths were seen once, and the ten largest hold less than 3.5%. The germline V gene encodes CDR1 SGHRS and CDR2 YFSETQ. The CDR3 loop spans 15 amino acids. The V segment lost 0 bases and the J segment 5 bases; nucleotides outside the gene matches: 6. The source material was PBMCs. This clonotype was obtained from an older woman in good health and CMV-seropositive. The chain combines TRBV5-1 with TRBJ2-5; 8 bases fit TRBD2. In DNA, the CDR3 is TGCGCCAGCAGCTTGGCTGGCGGGGGGTGGGAGACCCAGTACTTC. Encoded protein: CASSLAGGGWETQYF. Filled out from reference TRBV5-1 and TRBJ2-5, the complete variable domain reads KAGVTQTPRYLIKTRGQQVTLSCSPISGHRSVSWYQQTPGQGLQFLFEYFSETQRNKGNFPGRFSGRQFSNSRSEMNVSTLELGDSALYLCASSLAGGGWETQYFGPGTRLLVL.